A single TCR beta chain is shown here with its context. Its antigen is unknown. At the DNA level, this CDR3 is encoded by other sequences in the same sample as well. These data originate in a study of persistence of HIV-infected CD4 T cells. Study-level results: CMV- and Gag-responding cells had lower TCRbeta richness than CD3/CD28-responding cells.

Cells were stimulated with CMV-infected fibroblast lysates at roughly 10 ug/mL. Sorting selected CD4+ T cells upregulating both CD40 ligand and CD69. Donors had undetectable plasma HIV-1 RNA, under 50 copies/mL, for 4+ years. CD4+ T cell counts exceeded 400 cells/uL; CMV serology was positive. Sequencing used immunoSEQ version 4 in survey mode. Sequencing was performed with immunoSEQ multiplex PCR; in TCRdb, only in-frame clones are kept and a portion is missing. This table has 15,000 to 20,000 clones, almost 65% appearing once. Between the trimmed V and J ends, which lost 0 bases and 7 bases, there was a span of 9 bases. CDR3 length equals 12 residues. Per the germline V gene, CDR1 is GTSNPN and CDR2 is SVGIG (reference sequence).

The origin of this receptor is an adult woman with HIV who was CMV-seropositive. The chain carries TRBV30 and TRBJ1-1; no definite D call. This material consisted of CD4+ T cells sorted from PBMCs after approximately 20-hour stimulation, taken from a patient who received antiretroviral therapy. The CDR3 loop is CAWSVERSEAFF. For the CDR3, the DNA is TGTGCCTGGAGTGTAGAGCGGAGTGAAGCTTTCTTT.